What follows are 21 T cell receptor beta chains derived from one specimen sequenced in a study of blood T cell repertoires in COVID-19. The method was immunoSEQ multiplex PCR; TCRdb's version includes in-frame clones alone and lacks a portion of them. The table lists some 220,000 clones, around 85% of them singletons. What was sequenced was peripheral blood. These receptors originate from a woman aged 55-75 years with active or convalescent COVID-19.

The J gene is TRBJ2-2, the V gene TRBV4-1; 9 nucleotides agree with TRBD1. This CDR3 has 17 amino acids. The V gene end was trimmed by 4 bases and the J gene end by 6 bases; junction bases not matched to a gene: 12. Germline V gene data show CDR1 as MGHRA and CDR2 as YSYEKL. In DNA, the CDR3 is TGCGCCAGCAGCCCCTCTGGACAGGGGAGGGCGGCCGGGGAGCTGTTTTTT. Translating it yields CASSPSGQGRAAGELFF.

The rearrangement joins TRBV2 to TRBJ2-1; 9 nucleotides match TRBD2. CDR3 length: 14 residues. V gave up 2 bases and J gave up 7 bases; unmatched junction bases: 3. Germline lookup yields CDR1 SNHLY and CDR2 FYNNEI. The CDR3 bases are TGTGCCAGCAGTGAACTAGCGGGGAGGAATGAGCAGTTCTTC. This sequence encodes CASSELAGRNEQFF.

The J gene is TRBJ1-5, the V gene TRBV19, with D possibly TRBD1 on 6 matching bases. The length of the CDR3 is 15 residues. Deletions cut 4 bases from V and 2 bases from J, with 12 bases between. Germline CDR1 reads LNHDA; CDR2 reads SQIVND (reference sequence). The CDR3 sequence: CASSTPRGGNQPQHF. In DNA form, the CDR3 reads TGTGCCAGTAGTACTCCCAGGGGTGGCAATCAGCCCCAGCATTTT.

The V gene is TRBV7-2, the J gene TRBJ1-5; 8 nucleotides line up with TRBD1. The CDR3 is 18 amino acids. J lost 5 bases, V lost 1 base, and 13 bases had no gene match. Germline CDR1 reads SGHTA; CDR2 reads FQGNSA. The CDR3: CASSLDPTGSGGYQPQHF. Written as DNA, the CDR3 is TGTGCCAGCAGCTTAGACCCCACGGGGTCAGGGGGCTATCAGCCCCAGCATTTT.

The V call is TRBV25-1, the J call TRBJ1-1; 9 bases align to TRBD1. The germline V gene has CDR1 MGHDK and CDR2 SYGVNS. The V and J ends lost 7 bases and 0 bases, in that order; junction bases with no gene match: 6. The CDR3 contains 15 residues. DNA of the CDR3: TGTGCCAGCATTAAGGACAGGGGTTTGAACACTGAAGCTTTCTTT. Translating gives CASIKDRGLNTEAFF.

V gene TRBV10-3 combines with J gene TRBJ1-3; D is undetermined. V lost 6 bases and J lost 0, with 12 bases in between. CDR1 and CDR2 from the germline V gene are ENHRY and SYGVKD. CDR3 length equals 15 residues. CDR3 DNA sequence: TGTGCCATCAGCGAGCCTGGGCACTCTGGAAACACCATATATTTT. It specifies CAISEPGHSGNTIYF.

This chain uses TRBV30 with TRBJ2-7; TRBD1 aligns across 8 bases. The germline V gene has CDR1 GTSNPN and CDR2 SVGIG (reference sequence). Trimming at V came to 8 bases and at J to 4 bases, leaving 13 bases not matched to a gene. This CDR3 is 14 amino acids long. DNA for the CDR3: TGTGCCGGTAAAGACAGGGGCCTCGGGTACGAGCAGTACTTC. Amino acid sequence: CAGKDRGLGYEQYF.

The chain uses TRBV11-2 and TRBJ2-1; 10 nucleotides align to TRBD2. Germline-derived CDR1 and CDR2 are SGHAT and FQNNGV. V lost 5 bases and J lost 1; bases outside the gene matches: 8. The CDR3 spans 17 residues. Written as DNA, the CDR3 is TGTGCCAGCAGCCCCAGGGGGGGACTAGCGTCCTACAATGAGCAGTTCTTC. Protein sequence: CASSPRGGLASYNEQFF.

This sequence joins TRBV30 and TRBJ1-1; the match to TRBD1 covers 8 bases. Germline assignment: CDR1 GTSNPN and CDR2 SVGIG (reference sequence). Losses at the gene ends were 5 bases for V and 10 bases for J; bases not matched to a gene: 6. The CDR3 consists of 11 residues. CDR3 region: CAWDTGGLAFF. CDR3 bases: TGTGCCTGGGATACAGGGGGATTAGCTTTCTTT. Full variable domain (missing parts from reference TRBV30 and TRBJ1-1): SQTIHQWPATLVQPVGSPLSLECTVEGTSNPNLYWYRQAAGRGLQLLFYSVGIGQISSEVPQNLSASRPQDRQFILSSKKLLLSDSGFYLCAWDTGGLAFFGQGTRLTVV.

V and J are TRBV7-3 and TRBJ2-1, with D unclear. There are 15 residues in the CDR3. The V end was cut by 2 bases, the J end by 1 base, with 9 bases between. In germline, CDR1 is SGHTA, CDR2 FQGTGA. The CDR3 reads CASSLLHSSYNEQFF. Written as DNA, the CDR3 is TGTGCCAGCAGCTTACTCCACTCATCCTACAATGAGCAGTTCTTC.

The chain combines TRBV5-1 with TRBJ2-1, with 7 bases lining up with TRBD2. With 0 bases clipped from V and 3 bases from J, the junction kept 3 bases outside the gene matches. Germline CDR1 reads SGHRS; CDR2 reads YFSETQ. The CDR3 has 15 residues. The CDR3: CASSLALADYNEQFF. In DNA, the CDR3 is TGCGCCAGCAGCTTGGCCCTAGCGGACTACAATGAGCAGTTCTTC.

This chain connects TRBV5-4 to TRBJ2-1; weak D call: TRBD1 (5 bases). V gave up 7 bases and J gave up 4 bases, with 18 bases separating them. The germline V gene encodes CDR1 SGHNT and CDR2 YYREEE (reference sequence). The CDR3 runs 15 residues. CDR3 nucleotides: TGTGCCAGCGCCGCCAGGGAAGCGCTATACAATGAGCAGTTCTTC. It is translated as CASAAREALYNEQFF. The full variable domain, in which reference TRBV5-4 and TRBJ2-1 provide the parts outside the CDR3, is ETGVTQSPTHLIKTRGQQVTLRCSSQSGHNTVSWYQQALGQGPQFIFQYYREEENGRGNFPPRFSGLQFPNYSSELNVNALELDDSALYLCASAAREALYNEQFFGPGTRLTVL.

The chain joins TRBV30 to TRBJ1-5; maybe TRBD1 (5 bases). Between the trimmed V and J ends, which lost 5 bases and 3 bases, there was a span of 23 bases. The CDR3 has 17 residues. The germline V gene encodes CDR1 GTSNPN and CDR2 SVGIG (reference sequence). CDR3 residues: CAWGLGGAQPFNQPQHF. CDR3 nucleotide sequence: TGTGCCTGGGGTCTGGGAGGGGCCCAACCCTTCAATCAGCCCCAGCATTTT.

This rearrangement joins TRBV4-1 to TRBJ1-1, with D possibly matching TRBD1 (6 bases). The CDR3 has 15 amino acids. CDR1 and CDR2 from the germline V gene are MGHRA and YSYEKL. V was clipped by 2 bases and J by 5 bases, with 15 bases between them. The DNA for the CDR3 is TGCGCCAGCAGCCAACCACAGGGAGCAAGAACTGAAGCTTTCTTT. Its translation: CASSQPQGARTEAFF.

The V gene is TRBV5-1, the J gene TRBJ2-7, with 7 bases aligning to TRBD1. Germline CDR1 reads SGHRS; CDR2 reads YFSETQ. The CDR3 contains 15 residues. The V segment lost 0 bases and the J segment 3 bases; nucleotides outside the gene matches: 6. For the CDR3, the DNA is TGCGCCAGCAGCTTGGCCCTCGACAGGGTCTACGAGCAGTACTTC. Its protein is CASSLALDRVYEQYF.

The rearrangement links TRBV12-5 to TRBJ1-4; TRBD1 aligns across 7 bases. V was clipped by 5 bases and J by 4 bases; unmatched bases: 7. The CDR3 sequence is 15 residues long. CDR1 is LGHNT, CDR2 FRNRAP, per germline. CDR3 in amino acids: CASGTAGTVNEKLFF. CDR3 coding DNA: TGTGCTAGTGGTACCGCGGGGACAGTTAATGAAAAACTGTTTTTT.

The V and J genes are TRBV19 and TRBJ2-3; 10 bases line up with TRBD1. The trim removed 5 bases at V and 4 bases at J, leaving 6 bases unmatched. CDR3 size: 15 residues. CDR1 is LNHDA and CDR2 is SQIVND in the germline V gene (reference sequence). The DNA for the CDR3 is TGTGCCAGTAGTGGGGACAGGGGACGAGCAGATACGCAGTATTTT. Encoded protein: CASSGDRGRADTQYF.

V is TRBV15 and J is TRBJ2-2; 7 bases align to TRBD1. Germline assignment: CDR1 LNHNV and CDR2 YYDKDF (reference sequence). V shed 2 bases and J 7 bases; nucleotides not matched to a gene: 10. The CDR3 loop spans 16 amino acids. The CDR3 nucleotides are TGTGCCACCAGCAGACCCTCGACAGGGTTGGTCGGGGAGCTGTTTTTT. It encodes CATSRPSTGLVGELFF.

Regarding this clone: This CDR3 is also generated by other DNA sequences in the sample. The J gene is TRBJ1-1, the V gene TRBV27; no clear D gene. Germline V gene data show CDR1 as MNHEY and CDR2 as SMNVEV (reference sequence). The CDR3 consists of 13 residues. Between the trimmed V and J ends, which lost 5 bases and 1 base, there was a span of 8 bases. The CDR3 region is CASSLTGNTEAFF. The CDR3 region has the DNA TGTGCCAGCAGTCTTACGGGGAACACTGAAGCTTTCTTT.

This clone was counted only a few times. The V gene is TRBV6-6, the J gene TRBJ2-7, with 7 bases identical to TRBD1. With 5 bases clipped from V and 1 base from J, the junction kept 14 bases outside the gene matches. CDR3 size: 17 residues. Germline lookup yields CDR1 MNHNY and CDR2 SVGAGI (reference sequence). The CDR3 DNA reads TGTGCCAGCAGTCCCGGCCCGGGACAGCGACCATCCTACGAGCAGTACTTC. As protein: CASSPGPGQRPSYEQYF.

The chain links TRBV11-3 to TRBJ2-7; D uncertain. The CDR3 spans 16 residues. Germline V CDR1 and CDR2: SGHNT, YENEEA. V lost 0 bases, J lost 3 bases, and 15 bases lay in between. The CDR3 DNA follows: TGTGCCAGCAGCTTAGAGGGCCTCCCATCCGGCTACGAGCAGTACTTC. It yields the protein CASSLEGLPSGYEQYF.